This record covers a single T cell receptor beta chain. Blood got drawn at baseline, again on cycle 4 day 1, and then on cycle 7 day 1. Per the germline V gene, CDR1 is KGHSH and CDR2 is LQKENI. V was clipped by 5 bases and J by 2 bases; unmatched bases: 3. The CDR3 contains 15 residues. The entry originates in a study of OX40 agonist ivuxolimab in advanced cancers. Across the study: Every patient in dose escalation had hepatocellular carcinoma, melanoma, renal cell or head and neck cancer.

Assay used: immunoSEQ multiplex PCR; TCRdb lists only in-frame clones, some missing. Here the sample spans under 85,000 clones, about 84% being singletons. The sample here was CD4+ or CD8+ T cells sorted from blood, taken in a trial of the OX40 agonist ivuxolimab. The origin of this receptor is an adult with an advanced solid tumor such as melanoma, head and neck, liver or kidney cancer. This chain connects TRBV18 to TRBJ1-5; 10 nucleotides match TRBD1. This CDR3 reads CASSTGTGGNQPQHF. CDR3 in DNA: TGTGCCAGCTCAACCGGGACAGGGGGCAATCAGCCCCAGCATTTT.